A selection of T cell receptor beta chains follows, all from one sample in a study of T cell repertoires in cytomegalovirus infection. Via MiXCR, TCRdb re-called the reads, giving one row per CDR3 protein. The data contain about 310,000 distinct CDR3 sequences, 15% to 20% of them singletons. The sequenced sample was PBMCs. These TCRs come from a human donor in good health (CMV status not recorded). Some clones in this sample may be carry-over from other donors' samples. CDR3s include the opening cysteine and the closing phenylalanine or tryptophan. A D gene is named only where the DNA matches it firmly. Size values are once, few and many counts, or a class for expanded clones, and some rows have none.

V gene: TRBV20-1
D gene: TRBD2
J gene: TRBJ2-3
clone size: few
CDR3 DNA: TGCAGTGCTAGACCCCCACCCGGTAGCGGGGGGGCCTCAGATACGCAGTATTTT
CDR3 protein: CSARPPPGSGGASDTQYF

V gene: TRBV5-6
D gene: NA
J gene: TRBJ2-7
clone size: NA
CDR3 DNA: TGTGCCAGCAGCTTGCACAGGAACTACGAGCAGTACTTC
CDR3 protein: CASSLHRNYEQYF

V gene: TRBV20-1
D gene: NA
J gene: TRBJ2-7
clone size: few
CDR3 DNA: TGCAGTGCTAAGGTGCAGGGCCACGAGCAGTACTTC
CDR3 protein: CSAKVQGHEQYF

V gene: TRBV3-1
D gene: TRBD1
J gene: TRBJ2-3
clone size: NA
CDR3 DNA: TGTGCCAGCAGCCAAGATCGAGGGGGCCGCTCTAACACAGATACGCAGTATTTT
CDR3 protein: CASSQDRGGRSNTDTQYF

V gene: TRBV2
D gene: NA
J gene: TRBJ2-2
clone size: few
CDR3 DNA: TGTGCCAGCAGTGAAGAGACAAGGGCCGGGGAGCTGTTTTTT
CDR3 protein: CASSEETRAGELFF

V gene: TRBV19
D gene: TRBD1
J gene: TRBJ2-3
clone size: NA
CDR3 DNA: TGTGCCAGTAGTACCCTCCGCGACAGGGCCCGGGATACGCAGTATTTT
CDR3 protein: CASSTLRDRARDTQYF

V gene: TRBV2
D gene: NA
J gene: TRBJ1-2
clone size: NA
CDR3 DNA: TGTGCCAGCAGTGATTCCCCTAACTATGGCTACACCTTC
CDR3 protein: CASSDSPNYGYTF

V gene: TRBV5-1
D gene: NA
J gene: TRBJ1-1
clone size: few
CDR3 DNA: TGCGCCAGCAGCTTGGCCGGAGGGGCCTATTTGAACACTGAAGCTTTCTTT
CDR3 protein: CASSLAGGAYLNTEAFF

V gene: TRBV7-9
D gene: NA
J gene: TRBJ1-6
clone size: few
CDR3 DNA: TGTGCCAGCAGCTTAGATATTGAGACCTATAATTCACCCCTCCACTTT
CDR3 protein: CASSLDIETYNSPLHF

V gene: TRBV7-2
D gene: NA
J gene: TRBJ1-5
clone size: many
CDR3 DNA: TGTGCCAGCAGCTTTGAGGAGGACGGTCCCCAGCATTTT
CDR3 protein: CASSFEEDGPQHF

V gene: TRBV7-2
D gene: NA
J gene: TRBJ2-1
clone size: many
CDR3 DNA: TGTGCCAGCAGCCTAAATACTGGCTACAATGAGCAGTTCTTC
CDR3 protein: CASSLNTGYNEQFF

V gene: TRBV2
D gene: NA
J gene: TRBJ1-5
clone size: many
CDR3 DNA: TGTGCCAGCAGTGACCTCCGGGACACCAGAAATAGCAATCAGCCCCAGCATTTT
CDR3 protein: CASSDLRDTRNSNQPQHF

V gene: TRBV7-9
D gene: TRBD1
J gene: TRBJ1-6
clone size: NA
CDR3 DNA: TGTGCCAGCAGCGGTCCGGGACAGGGGGCGCTTTCACCCCTCCACTTT
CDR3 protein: CASSGPGQGALSPLHF

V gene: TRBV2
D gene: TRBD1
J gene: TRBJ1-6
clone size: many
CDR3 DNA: TGTGCCAGCATCAGGGGGCTACCCTATAATTCACCCCTCCACTTT
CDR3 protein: CASIRGLPYNSPLHF

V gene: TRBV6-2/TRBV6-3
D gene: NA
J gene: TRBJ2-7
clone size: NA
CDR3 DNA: TGTGCCAGCAGCGGTCCGATCAGGGGGGTCTACGAGCAGTACTTC
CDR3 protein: CASSGPIRGVYEQYF

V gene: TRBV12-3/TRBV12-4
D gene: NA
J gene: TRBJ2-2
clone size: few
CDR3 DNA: TGTGCCAGCAGTTTAGTACAGGGAACCTTCACCGGGGAGCTGTTTTTT
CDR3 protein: CASSLVQGTFTGELFF

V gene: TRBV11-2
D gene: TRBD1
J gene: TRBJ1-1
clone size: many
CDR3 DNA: TGTGCCAGCAGCCCCACCACAGGGGGCACTGAAGCTTTCTTT
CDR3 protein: CASSPTTGGTEAFF